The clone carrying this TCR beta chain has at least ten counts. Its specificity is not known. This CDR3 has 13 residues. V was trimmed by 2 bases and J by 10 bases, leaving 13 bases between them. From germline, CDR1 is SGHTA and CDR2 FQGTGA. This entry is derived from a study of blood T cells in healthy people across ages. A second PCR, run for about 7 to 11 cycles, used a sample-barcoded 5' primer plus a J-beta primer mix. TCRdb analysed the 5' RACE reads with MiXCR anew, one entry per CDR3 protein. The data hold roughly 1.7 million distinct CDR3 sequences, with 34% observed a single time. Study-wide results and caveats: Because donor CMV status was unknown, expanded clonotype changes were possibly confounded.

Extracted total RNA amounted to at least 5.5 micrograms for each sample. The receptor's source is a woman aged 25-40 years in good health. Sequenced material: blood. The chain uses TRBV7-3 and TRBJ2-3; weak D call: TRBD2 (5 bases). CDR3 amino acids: CASSLDRSASQYF. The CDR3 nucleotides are TGTGCCAGCAGCTTAGATCGTAGCGCGTCGCAGTATTTT.